The entry that follows covers one T cell receptor beta chain sequence. This same CDR3 is encoded by further DNA sequences in the sample. Donation came from healthy HIV-negative adults that had no recent acute infections or vaccinations. V gave up 5 bases and J gave up 1 base, with 12 bases separating them. There are 14 residues in the CDR3. Germline assignment: CDR1 SGHRS and CDR2 YFSETQ. Deep was the level at which the assay was run. Clones were sequenced by immunoSEQ multiplex PCR, and TCRdb holds only the in-frame ones, with some missing. The profile covers 2 million to 2.5 million clones, with around 90% appearing a single time and more than 0.35% taken by the ten largest. The data derive from a study of shared clonotypes between healthy human individuals.

Sequencing input: naive CD4+ T cells from PBMCs. Subset meaning: CD45RA+ positively selected. This TCR was sampled from a man aged 18 to 30 in good health. Some clones in this sample may be carry-over from other donors' samples. This rearrangement joins TRBV5-1 to TRBJ2-5; D could derive from TRBD1 or TRBD2 (6 bases each). CDR3 amino acids: CASSPQGLQETQYF. DNA of the CDR3: TGCGCCAGCAGTCCACAGGGACTCCAAGAGACCCAGTACTTC.